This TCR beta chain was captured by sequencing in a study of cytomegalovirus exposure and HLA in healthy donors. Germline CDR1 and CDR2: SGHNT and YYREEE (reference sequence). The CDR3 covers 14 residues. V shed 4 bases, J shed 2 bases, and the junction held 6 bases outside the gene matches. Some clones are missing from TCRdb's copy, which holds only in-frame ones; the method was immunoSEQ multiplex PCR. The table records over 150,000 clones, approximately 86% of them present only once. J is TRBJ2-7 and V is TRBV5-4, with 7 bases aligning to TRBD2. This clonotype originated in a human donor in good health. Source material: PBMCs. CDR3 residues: CASSRREAPYEQYF. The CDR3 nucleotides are TGTGCCAGCAGCCGACGGGAGGCCCCCTACGAGCAGTACTTC.